This T cell receptor (beta chain) came from a study of blood T cell repertoires in COVID-19. About the research overall: Whether acute or convalescent, the COVID-19 samples came from the United States, Italy and Spain. Sample material is recorded as cDNA or gDNA derived from T cells, B-cell-depleted T cells, or PBMCs.

Per the authors' pipeline: How many nucleated cells were present was estimated from reference gene primer amplification. Assay used: immunoSEQ multiplex PCR; TCRdb lists only in-frame clones, some missing. That table is the source of V, J and clone size, and D and trimming were worked out from the DNA. The sample holds some 280,000 clones, approximately 91% seen once. Unmatched junction bases numbered 6, after V lost 8 bases and J lost 4 bases. There are 14 residues in the CDR3. Per germline, CDR1 MNHEY and CDR2 SVGAGI. The V and J genes are TRBV6-5 and TRBJ1-3; 9 bases align to TRBD1. Sequencing was carried out using peripheral blood. The TCR was taken from a woman aged 55 to 70 with acute or convalescent COVID-19. CDR3 region: CASQPGQGGNTIYF. The CDR3 coding sequence is TGTGCCAGCCAACCGGGACAGGGAGGAAACACCATATATTTT.